Below are 14 T cell receptor beta chains sequenced from a single sample in a study of T cells in Graves' hyperthyroidism and ophthalmopathy. RNA transcripts yielded amplified TCR beta CDR3 regions. A first-round RT-PCR of the TCR CDR3 used the HTBI primer set. TCRdb used MiXCR to reprocess the multiplex PCR reads, holding one entry per CDR3 protein. The table includes 550,000 to 700,000 distinct CDR3 sequences, under 60% detected once. The sample consisted of peripheral blood or thyroid tissue (not recorded which). The source of these receptors is an adult woman with Graves' disease, either hyperthyroidism or ophthalmopathy (not recorded which).

This clonotype was detected many times. This chain uses TRBV13 with TRBJ2-7; either TRBD1 or TRBD2 may fit D (5 bases each). Trimming left V 5 bases short and J 1 base short, with 15 bases between. Germline values: CDR1 PRHDT, CDR2 FYEKMQ (reference sequence). The CDR3 runs to 15 residues. CDR3 sequence (DNA): TGTGCCAGCAGCAGTCCGGGACCTACTTCCTACGAGCAGTACTTC. It is translated as CASSSPGPTSYEQYF. Combining the CDR3 with reference TRBV13 and TRBJ2-7 gives the whole variable domain AAGVIQSPRHLIKEKRETATLKCYPIPRHDTVYWYQQGPGQDPQFLISFYEKMQSDKGSIPDRFSAQQFSDYHSELNMSSLELGDSALYFCASSSPGPTSYEQYFGPGTRLTVT.

This clonotype was detected only a few times. This chain uses TRBV29-1 with TRBJ1-2; the D is unclear. V was cut by 0 bases and J by 4 bases, with 9 bases left in between. Germline V gene sequence: CDR1 SQVTM, CDR2 ANQGSEA. The CDR3 covers 13 residues. The CDR3: CSVEDRRSYGYTF. For the CDR3, the DNA is TGCAGCGTTGAAGATCGGCGAAGCTATGGCTACACCTTC.

Regarding this clonotype: A single base separates this from a much larger clone, so it may be a read error. V and J are TRBV7-3 and TRBJ2-6; D is unclear. Germline V gene sequence: CDR1 SGHTA, CDR2 FQGTGA. The CDR3 runs 12 residues. V shed 2 bases and J shed 5 bases, with 1 base lying between them. The CDR3 DNA sequence: TGTGCCAGCAGCTTATGGGCCAACGTCCTGACTTTC. This encodes CASSLWANVLTF.

V gene TRBV12-3 or TRBV12-4 combines with J gene TRBJ1-2, with D perhaps matching TRBD1 (6 bases). The CDR3 spans 14 residues. V lost 5 bases and J 8 bases, leaving 18 bases between the germline ends. Here the CDR3 DNA reads TGTGCCAGCAGTGAGATCAGGGGTGGTATGGGCTACACCTTC. Protein: CASSEIRGGMGYTF.

This clonotype has only a few counts. The rearrangement links TRBV28 to TRBJ1-2; D unresolved. CDR3 length equals 12 residues. V was clipped by 5 bases and J by 3 bases, with 7 bases between them. Germline V gives CDR1 MDHEN, CDR2 SYDVKM. The CDR3: CASSEGDYGYTF. The CDR3 nucleotides read TGTGCCAGCAGTGAGGGTGACTATGGCTACACCTTC.

This clonotype was counted once. CDR3 bases: TGTGCCACCAGTGCTCCAAACGGGGGGGCGGAGACCCAGTACTTC. Its protein is CATSAPNGGAETQYF. The chain recombines TRBV24-1 with TRBJ2-5; 8 bases map to TRBD2. The junction had 9 bases not matched to a gene; V was cut back by 5 bases and J by 5 bases. This CDR3 contains 15 residues. Germline lookup yields CDR1 KGHDR and CDR2 SFDVKD.

The V and J genes are TRBV5-1 and TRBJ1-1, with 7 positions matching TRBD1. With 4 bases clipped from V and 5 bases from J, the junction kept 8 bases outside the gene matches. This CDR3 region has 14 residues. Germline V gene data show CDR1 as SGHRS and CDR2 as YFSETQ. As DNA, the CDR3 is TGCGCCAGCAGCCATGACAGGGTTGATACTGAAGCTTTCTTT. It translates to CASSHDRVDTEAFF.

This chain uses TRBV7-9 with TRBJ2-2; D unclear. The CDR3 totals 13 residues. V lost 3 bases, J lost 6 bases, and 8 bases lay in between. CDR1 and CDR2 (germline): SEHNR, FQNEAQ (reference sequence). CDR3 loop: CASSFVLAGELFF. The CDR3 bases are TGTGCCAGCAGCTTCGTCTTAGCCGGGGAGCTGTTTTTT.

The rearrangement links TRBV10-3 to TRBJ1-5, with TRBD1 matching over 7 bases. Germline trimming cut 5 bases from V and 2 bases from J; bases unmatched to any gene: 3. This CDR3 has 14 amino acids. The germline V gene has CDR1 ENHRY and CDR2 SYGVKD. CDR3 loop: CAISLTGGNQPQHF. The CDR3 coding sequence is TGTGCCATCAGTCTCACAGGGGGCAATCAGCCCCAGCATTTT.

Comments on this clonotype: A read error may account for a junction end that differs from germline. The V gene is TRBV7-9, the J gene TRBJ1-1, with D perhaps TRBD1 (6 bases). The CDR3 totals 15 residues. Germline V gene sequence: CDR1 SEHNR, CDR2 FQNEAQ (reference sequence). Here the CDR3 DNA reads TGTGCCAGCAGCTCCGACAGGAGTTCGAACACCGAAGCTTTCTTT. This gives the protein CASSSDRSSNTEAFF.

This clonotype showed up many times. The chain couples TRBV24-1 to TRBJ2-2; TRBD2 matches 8 bases. The trim removed 3 bases at V and 4 bases at J, leaving 9 bases unmatched. This CDR3 is 17 amino acids long. Looked up from germline, CDR1 is KGHDR and CDR2 is SFDVKD. The CDR3: CATSDPGLETGTGELFF. For the CDR3, the DNA is TGTGCCACCAGTGATCCGGGACTAGAGACCGGCACCGGGGAGCTGTTTTTT.

This clonotype was recorded many times. The chain joins TRBV2 to TRBJ1-1; the D is unclear. This CDR3 contains 14 residues. Deletions cut 4 bases from V and 3 bases from J, with 12 bases between. Germline CDR1 and CDR2: SNHLY and FYNNEI. The CDR3 spells CASSVVWRDTEAFF. CDR3 coding DNA: TGTGCCAGCAGTGTCGTGTGGAGGGACACTGAAGCTTTCTTT.

The chain couples TRBV28 to TRBJ2-5; weak D call: TRBD1 (5 bases). CDR1 is MDHEN, CDR2 SYDVKM, per germline. Trimming shortened V by 6 bases and J by 0 bases, and 8 bases separated the two germline ends. CDR3 size: 13 residues. Written as DNA, the CDR3 is TGTGCCAGCAGAAGACAGAACCAAGAGACCCAGTACTTC. Amino acid sequence: CASRRQNQETQYF.

The chain couples TRBV29-1 to TRBJ2-2; 7 bases are shared with TRBD1. This CDR3 region has 12 residues. The V gene's germline CDR1 is SQVTM and CDR2 ANQGSEA. The V segment lost 5 bases and the J segment 7 bases; nucleotides outside the gene matches: 4. Here the CDR3 DNA reads TGCAGCGTTTCTCAGGGGGTCGGGGAGCTGTTTTTT. Translation: CSVSQGVGELFF.